In its sample, the clone carrying this TCR beta chain was seen many times. This entry is derived from a study of T cells in Graves' hyperthyroidism and ophthalmopathy. CDR1 MGHRA and CDR2 YSYEKL come from the germline V gene. The CDR3 sequence is 14 residues long. The ends lost 5 bases at V and 9 bases at J; junction bases unmatched: 12. TCR beta CDR3 sequences were amplified from RNA transcripts. HTBI primers were used for first-round RT-PCR of the TCR CDR3. TCRdb redid the calling of the multiplex PCR reads with MiXCR, one entry per CDR3 protein. The repertoire includes about 270,000 distinct CDR3 sequences, approximately 25% of them detected once, and about a third sits in the top ten.

The sequence derives from a woman aged 40 to 50 with Graves' ophthalmopathy. The source material was blood. The chain joins TRBV4-1 to TRBJ2-7; 8 bases agree with TRBD2. CDR3: CASSVWTSRSGQYF. CDR3 in DNA: TGCGCCAGCAGCGTGTGGACTAGCCGCTCGGGGCAGTACTTC.